This T cell receptor (beta chain) was captured in a study of regulatory T cells in long-lasting Graves disease. Background on the study: To qualify as persistent, Graves' disease required over 5 years of antithyroid drugs with positive TSH receptor antibodies.

Losses at the gene ends were 4 bases for V and 3 bases for J; bases not matched to a gene: 10. Looked up from germline, CDR1 is SQVTM and CDR2 is ANQGSEA. CDR3 length: 15 amino acids. Regarding time point: persistent/refractory GD, antithyroid drugs over 5 years with positive TRAb. Isolated PBMC RNA provided the starting material for the TCR library. In building TCR beta libraries, iRepertoire HTBI primers were used together with Arm-PCR of CDR3 regions. TCRdb passed the multiplex PCR reads through MiXCR, listing each CDR3 protein once. Counted here are 300,000 to 500,000 distinct CDR3 sequences, 20% to 25% occurring once; the ten biggest clones make up more than 20%. This clonotype was recorded a few times.

This TCR came from a female donor with Graves disease. The specimen was peripheral blood mononuclear cells (PBMCs), collected when the disease was refractory, from a patient treated with antithyroid drugs. This sequence joins TRBV29-1 and TRBJ1-1, with 8 bases matching TRBD1. CDR3 DNA: TGCAGCGTTGCCTACAGGGGGAAAATAGACACTGAAGCTTTCTTT. It encodes CSVAYRGKIDTEAFF.